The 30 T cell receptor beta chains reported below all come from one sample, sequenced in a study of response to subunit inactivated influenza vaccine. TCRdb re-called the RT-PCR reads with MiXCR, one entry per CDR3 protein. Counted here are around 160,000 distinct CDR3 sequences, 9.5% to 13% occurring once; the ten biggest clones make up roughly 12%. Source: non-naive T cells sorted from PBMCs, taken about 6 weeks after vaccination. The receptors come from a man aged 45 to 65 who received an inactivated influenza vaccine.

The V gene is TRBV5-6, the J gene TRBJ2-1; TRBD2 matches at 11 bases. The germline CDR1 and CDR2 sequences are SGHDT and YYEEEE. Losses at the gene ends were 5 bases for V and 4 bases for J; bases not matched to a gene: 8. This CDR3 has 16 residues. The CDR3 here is CASRQGTSGLYNEQFF. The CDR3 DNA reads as TGTGCCAGCAGGCAAGGGACTAGCGGTTTGTACAATGAGCAGTTCTTC.

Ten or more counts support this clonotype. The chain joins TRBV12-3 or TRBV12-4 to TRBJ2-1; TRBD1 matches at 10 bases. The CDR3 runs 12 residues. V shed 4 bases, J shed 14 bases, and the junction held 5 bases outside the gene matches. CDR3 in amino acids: CASSSGTGEKFF. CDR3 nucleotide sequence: TGTGCCAGCAGTTCGGGGACAGGGGAAAAGTTCTTC.

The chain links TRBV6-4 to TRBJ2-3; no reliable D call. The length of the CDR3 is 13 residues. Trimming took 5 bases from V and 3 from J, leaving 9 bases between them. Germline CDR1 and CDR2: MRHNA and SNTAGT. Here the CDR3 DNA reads TGTGCCAGCAGTCCCCAAGCAACAGATACGCAGTATTTT. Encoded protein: CASSPQATDTQYF.

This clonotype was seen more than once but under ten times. CDR3 protein: CASSFGESPEQFF. DNA of the CDR3: TGTGCCAGCAGCTTTGGGGAGTCTCCTGAGCAGTTCTTC. This chain links TRBV7-9 with TRBJ2-1, with D possibly matching TRBD2 (5 bases). The CDR3 runs 13 residues. Germline V gives CDR1 SEHNR, CDR2 FQNEAQ (reference sequence). The V end was cut by 3 bases, the J end by 9 bases, with 12 bases between.

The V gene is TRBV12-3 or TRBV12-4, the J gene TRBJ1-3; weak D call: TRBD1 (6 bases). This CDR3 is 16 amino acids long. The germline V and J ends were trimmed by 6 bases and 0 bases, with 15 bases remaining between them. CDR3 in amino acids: CASREQGPRSGNTIYF. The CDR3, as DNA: TGTGCCAGCAGGGAACAGGGACCCCGCTCTGGAAACACCATATATTTT.

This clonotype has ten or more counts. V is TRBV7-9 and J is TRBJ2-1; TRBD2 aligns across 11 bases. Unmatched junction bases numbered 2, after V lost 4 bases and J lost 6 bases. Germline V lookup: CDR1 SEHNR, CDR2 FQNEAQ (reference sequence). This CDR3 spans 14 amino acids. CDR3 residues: CASSYGLAGNEQFF. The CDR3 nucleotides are TGTGCCAGCAGCTACGGACTAGCGGGCAATGAGCAGTTCTTC. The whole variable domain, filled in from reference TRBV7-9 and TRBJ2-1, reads DTGVSQNPRHKITKRGQNVTFRCDPISEHNRLYWYRQTLGQGPEFLTYFQNEAQLEKSRLLSDRFSAERPKGSFSTLEIQRTEQGDSAMYLCASSYGLAGNEQFFGPGTRLTVL.

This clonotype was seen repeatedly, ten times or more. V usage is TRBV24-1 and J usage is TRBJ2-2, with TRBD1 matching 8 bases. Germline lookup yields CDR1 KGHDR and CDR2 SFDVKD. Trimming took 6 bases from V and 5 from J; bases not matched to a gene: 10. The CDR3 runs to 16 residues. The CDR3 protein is CATSPGQGRWTGELFF. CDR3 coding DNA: TGTGCCACCAGTCCCGGACAGGGAAGATGGACCGGGGAGCTGTTTTTT.

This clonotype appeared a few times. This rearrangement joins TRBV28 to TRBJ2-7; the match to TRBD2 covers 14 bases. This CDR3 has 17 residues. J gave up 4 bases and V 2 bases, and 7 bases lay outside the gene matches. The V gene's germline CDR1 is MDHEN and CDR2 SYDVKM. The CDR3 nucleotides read TGTGCCAGCAGTTTACCCCTGGGGACTAGCGGGAGATACGAGCAGTACTTC. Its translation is CASSLPLGTSGRYEQYF.

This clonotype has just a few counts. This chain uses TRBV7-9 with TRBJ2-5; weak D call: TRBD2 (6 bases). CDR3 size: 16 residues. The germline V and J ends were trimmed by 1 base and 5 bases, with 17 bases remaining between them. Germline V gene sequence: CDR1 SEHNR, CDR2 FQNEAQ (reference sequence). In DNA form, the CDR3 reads TGTGCCAGCAGCTTAGAAGGTAGCGGACCGTCGGAGACCCAGTACTTC. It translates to CASSLEGSGPSETQYF.

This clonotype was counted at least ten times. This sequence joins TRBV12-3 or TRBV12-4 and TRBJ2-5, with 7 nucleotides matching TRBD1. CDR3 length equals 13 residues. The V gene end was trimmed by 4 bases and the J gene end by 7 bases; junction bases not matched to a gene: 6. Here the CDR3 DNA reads TGTGCCAGCAGTTCCCTGACAGGGCGGACCCAGTACTTC. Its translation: CASSSLTGRTQYF.

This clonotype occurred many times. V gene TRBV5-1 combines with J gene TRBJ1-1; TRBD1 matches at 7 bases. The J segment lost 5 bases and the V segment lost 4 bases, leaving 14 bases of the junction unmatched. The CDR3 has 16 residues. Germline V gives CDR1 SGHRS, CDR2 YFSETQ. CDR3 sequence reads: CASSPPRQGVQTEAFF. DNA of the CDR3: TGCGCCAGCAGCCCACCCAGACAGGGCGTTCAGACTGAAGCTTTCTTT.

CDR3 in amino acids: CASWPNTNTGELFF. The DNA of the CDR3 is TGCGCCTCCTGGCCCAATACGAACACCGGGGAGCTGTTTTTT. The chain employs TRBV5-1 and TRBJ2-2; D remains unclear. V was cut by 10 bases and J by 0 bases, with 13 bases left in between. CDR3 length: 14 residues. In germline, CDR1 is SGHRS, CDR2 YFSETQ.

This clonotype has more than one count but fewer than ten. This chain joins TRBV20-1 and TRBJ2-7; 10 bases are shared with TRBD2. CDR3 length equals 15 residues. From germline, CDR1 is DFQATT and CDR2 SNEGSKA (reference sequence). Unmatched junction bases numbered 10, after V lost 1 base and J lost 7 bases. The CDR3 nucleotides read TGCAGTGCTAGAGTGGACAGCGGGAGGGCCTTGGAGCAGTACTTC. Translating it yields CSARVDSGRALEQYF.

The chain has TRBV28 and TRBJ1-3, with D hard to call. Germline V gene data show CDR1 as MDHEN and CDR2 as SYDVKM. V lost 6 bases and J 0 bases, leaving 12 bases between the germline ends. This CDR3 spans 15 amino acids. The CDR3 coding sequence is TGTGCCAGCAGAAAGACCAGTTCCTCTGGAAACACCATATATTTT. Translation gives CASRKTSSSGNTIYF.

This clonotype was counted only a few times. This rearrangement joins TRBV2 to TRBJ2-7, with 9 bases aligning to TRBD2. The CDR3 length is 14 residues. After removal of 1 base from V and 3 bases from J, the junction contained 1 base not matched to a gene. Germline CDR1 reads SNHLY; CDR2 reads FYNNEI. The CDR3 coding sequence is TGTGCCAGCAGTGAAGAAGCGGGAGGCTACGAGCAGTACTTC. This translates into CASSEEAGGYEQYF. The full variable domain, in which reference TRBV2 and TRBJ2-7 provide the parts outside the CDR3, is EPEVTQTPSHQVTQMGQEVILRCVPISNHLYFYWYRQILGQKVEFLVSFYNNEISEKSEIFDDQFSVERPDGSNFTLKIRSTKLEDSAMYFCASSEEAGGYEQYFGPGTRLTVT.

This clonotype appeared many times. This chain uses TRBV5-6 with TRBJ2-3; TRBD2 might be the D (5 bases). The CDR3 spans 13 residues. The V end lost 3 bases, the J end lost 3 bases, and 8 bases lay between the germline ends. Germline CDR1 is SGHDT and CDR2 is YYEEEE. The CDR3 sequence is CASSSGTTDTQYF. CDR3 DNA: TGTGCCAGCAGCTCGGGAACGACAGATACGCAGTATTTT.

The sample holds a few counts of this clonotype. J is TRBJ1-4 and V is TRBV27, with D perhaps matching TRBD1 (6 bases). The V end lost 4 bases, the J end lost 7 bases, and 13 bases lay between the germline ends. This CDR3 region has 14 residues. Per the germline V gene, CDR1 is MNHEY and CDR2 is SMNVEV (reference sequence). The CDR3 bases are TGTGCCAGCAGTTCCACAAACAGGGCTGAAAAACTGTTTTTT. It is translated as CASSSTNRAEKLFF.

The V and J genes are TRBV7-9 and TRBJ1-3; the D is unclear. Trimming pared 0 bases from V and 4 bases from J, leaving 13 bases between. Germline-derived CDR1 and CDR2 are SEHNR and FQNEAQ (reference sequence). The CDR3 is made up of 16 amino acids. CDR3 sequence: CASSLAGLVAGNTIYF. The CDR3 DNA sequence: TGTGCCAGCAGCTTAGCCGGACTGGTGGCGGGAAACACCATATATTTT.

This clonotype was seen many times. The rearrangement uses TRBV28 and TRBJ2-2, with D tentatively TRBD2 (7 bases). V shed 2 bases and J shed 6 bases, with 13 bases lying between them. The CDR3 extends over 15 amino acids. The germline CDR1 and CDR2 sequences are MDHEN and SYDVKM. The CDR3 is CASSLTGGAAGELFF. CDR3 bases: TGTGCCAGCAGTTTAACGGGGGGCGCGGCCGGGGAGCTGTTTTTT.

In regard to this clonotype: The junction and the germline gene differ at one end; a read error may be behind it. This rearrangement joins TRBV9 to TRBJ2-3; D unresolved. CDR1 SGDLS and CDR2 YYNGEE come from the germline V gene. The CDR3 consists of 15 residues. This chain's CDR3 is CASSVGGASTDTQYF. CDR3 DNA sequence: TGTGCCAGCAGTGTAGGCGGAGCTAGCACAGATACGCAGTATTTT.

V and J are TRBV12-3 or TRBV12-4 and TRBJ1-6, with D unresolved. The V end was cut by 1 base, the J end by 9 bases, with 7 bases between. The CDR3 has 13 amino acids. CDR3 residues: CASSLGRTSPLHF. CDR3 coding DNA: TGTGCCAGCAGTTTAGGACGGACTTCACCCCTCCACTTT.

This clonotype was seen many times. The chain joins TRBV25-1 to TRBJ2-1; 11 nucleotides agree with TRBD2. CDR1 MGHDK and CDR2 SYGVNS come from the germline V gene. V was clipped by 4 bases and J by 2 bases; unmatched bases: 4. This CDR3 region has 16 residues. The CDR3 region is CASSAPGLAAYNEQFF. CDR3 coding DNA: TGTGCCAGCAGTGCCCCGGGACTAGCGGCCTACAATGAGCAGTTCTTC.

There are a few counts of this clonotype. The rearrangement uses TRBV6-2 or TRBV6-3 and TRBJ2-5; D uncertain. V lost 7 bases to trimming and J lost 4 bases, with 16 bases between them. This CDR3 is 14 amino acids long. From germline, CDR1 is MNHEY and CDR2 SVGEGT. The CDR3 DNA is TGTGCCAGCACCCTACGGACGGTATCAGAGACCCAGTACTTC. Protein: CASTLRTVSETQYF.

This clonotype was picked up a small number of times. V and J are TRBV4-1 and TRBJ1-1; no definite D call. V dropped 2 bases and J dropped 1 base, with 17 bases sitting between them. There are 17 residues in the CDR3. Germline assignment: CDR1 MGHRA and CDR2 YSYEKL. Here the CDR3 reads CASSQSVGRMRNTEAFF. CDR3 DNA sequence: TGCGCCAGCAGCCAATCCGTGGGCAGGATGAGGAACACTGAAGCTTTCTTT.

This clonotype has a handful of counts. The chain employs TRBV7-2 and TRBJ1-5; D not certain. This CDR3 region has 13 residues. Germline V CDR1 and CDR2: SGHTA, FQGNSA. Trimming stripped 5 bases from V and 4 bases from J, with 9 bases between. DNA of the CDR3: TGTGCCAGCAGCCGGAGTATTAATCAGCCCCAGCATTTT. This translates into CASSRSINQPQHF.

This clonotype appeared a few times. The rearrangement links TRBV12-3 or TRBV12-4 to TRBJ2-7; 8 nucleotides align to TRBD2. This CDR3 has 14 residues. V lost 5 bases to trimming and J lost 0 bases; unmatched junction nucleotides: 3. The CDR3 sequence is CASSPGGASYEQYF. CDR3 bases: TGTGCCAGCAGTCCCGGGGGGGCCTCCTACGAGCAGTACTTC.

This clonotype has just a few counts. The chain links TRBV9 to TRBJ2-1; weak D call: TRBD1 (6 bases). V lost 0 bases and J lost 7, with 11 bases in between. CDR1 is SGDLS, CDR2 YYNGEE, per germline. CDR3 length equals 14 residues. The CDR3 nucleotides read TGTGCCAGCAGCGTAGCCACGAGGGGGAATGAGCAGTTCTTC. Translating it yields CASSVATRGNEQFF.

The CDR3 reads CASSVDSNSNQPQHF. CDR3 nucleotide sequence: TGTGCCAGCAGCGTCGACAGCAATAGCAATCAGCCCCAGCATTTT. This chain links TRBV9 with TRBJ1-5, with D perhaps matching TRBD1 (5 bases). V shed 2 bases and J shed 0 bases, with 9 bases lying between them. CDR3 length equals 15 residues. CDR1 and CDR2 (germline): SGDLS, YYNGEE.

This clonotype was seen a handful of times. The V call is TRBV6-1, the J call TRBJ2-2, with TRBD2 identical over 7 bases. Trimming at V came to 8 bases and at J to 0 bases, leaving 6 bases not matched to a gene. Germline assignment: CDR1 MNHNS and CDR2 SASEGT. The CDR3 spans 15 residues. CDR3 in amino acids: CASGRGTANTGELFF. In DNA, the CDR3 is TGTGCCAGCGGGCGGGGGACCGCGAACACCGGGGAGCTGTTTTTT.

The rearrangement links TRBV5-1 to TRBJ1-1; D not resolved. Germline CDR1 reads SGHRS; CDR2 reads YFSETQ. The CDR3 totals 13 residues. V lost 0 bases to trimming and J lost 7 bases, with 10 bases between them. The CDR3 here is CASSLEGIDEAFF. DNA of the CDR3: TGCGCCAGCAGCTTGGAAGGGATTGATGAAGCTTTCTTT.